This T cell receptor beta chain was documented in a study of control samples from healthy donors and cancer patients. Clones were sequenced by immunoSEQ multiplex PCR, and TCRdb holds only the in-frame ones, with some missing. The repertoire consists of about 89,000 clones, with approximately 81% occurring once and the leading ten covering 2.1%. The CDR3 has 17 amino acids. Germline V gene lookup returns CDR1 SGHDT and CDR2 YYEEEE. After removal of 3 bases from V and 3 bases from J, the junction contained 10 bases not matched to a gene. The chain couples TRBV5-6 to TRBJ1-3; 9 nucleotides align to TRBD1. This TCR came from a woman aged 40 to 49 in good health. The specimen was blood. The CDR3 spells CASSSTKQGAIGNTIYF. The CDR3 DNA is TGTGCCAGCAGCTCAACTAAACAGGGGGCCATTGGAAACACCATATATTTT.